This T cell receptor beta chain was identified during a study of blood T cell repertoires in COVID-19. Measured with immunoSEQ multiplex PCR; TCRdb has only the in-frame clones, and not every one. The sample includes under 300,000 clones, under 85% of them seen just once. V was shortened by 4 bases and J by 6 bases, with 14 bases between the two germline ends. The CDR3 runs 14 residues. The germline V gene encodes CDR1 LGHDT and CDR2 YNNKEL (reference sequence). The receptor's source is a woman between 40 and 50 years old with active or convalescent COVID-19. The gene calls are TRBV3-1 (or the pseudogene TRBV3-2) and TRBJ2-3, with a possible D match to TRBD1 (5 bases). Source material: peripheral blood. The CDR3 coding sequence is TGTGCCAGCAGCCTTCGGGCAGGGTACGATACGCAGTATTTT. It yields the protein CASSLRAGYDTQYF.